A single sample is the source of the 9 T cell receptor beta chains below, sequenced in a study of blood T cell repertoires in COVID-19. Clones were sequenced by immunoSEQ multiplex PCR, and TCRdb holds only the in-frame ones, with some missing. The sample shows about 200,000 clones, 85% to 90% of them seen only once. Sequenced sample: peripheral blood. The receptors shown here come from a man at least 80 years old with acute or convalescent COVID-19.

The rearrangement links TRBV6-6 to TRBJ2-6; TRBD1 matches 8 bases. The CDR3 is 17 residues long. Unmatched junction bases numbered 9, after V lost 5 bases and J lost 3 bases. Germline V gene lookup returns CDR1 MNHNY and CDR2 SVGAGI (reference sequence). CDR3 nucleotide sequence: TGTGCCAGCAGTCTCGGACAGGGCCAATATGGGGCCAACGTCCTGACTTTC. Encoded protein: CASSLGQGQYGANVLTF.

This clone occurred a few times. The chain carries TRBV12-5 and TRBJ1-1; maybe TRBD1 (5 bases). Germline-derived CDR1 and CDR2 are LGHNT and FRNRAP. The CDR3 extends over 17 amino acids. V was cut by 2 bases and J by 0 bases, with 16 bases left in between. The CDR3 sequence is CASGLSGFPLLNTEAFF. CDR3 in DNA: TGTGCTAGTGGTTTGTCAGGGTTCCCCCTACTGAACACTGAAGCTTTCTTT.

The genes are TRBV30 and TRBJ2-7; the D gene is possibly TRBD1 (5 bases). V gave up 4 bases and J gave up 4 bases, with 17 bases separating them. This CDR3 is built from 14 residues. The germline V gene has CDR1 GTSNPN and CDR2 SVGIG (reference sequence). CDR3 DNA: TGTGCCTGGAAAAAAGACAGTAGTCGGTACGAGCAGTACTTC. This translates into CAWKKDSSRYEQYF.

This chain connects TRBV27 to TRBJ2-2, with D possibly TRBD2 on 7 matching bases. The CDR3 has 14 amino acids. Between the trimmed V and J ends, which lost 2 bases and 5 bases, there was a span of 9 bases. The germline V gene has CDR1 MNHEY and CDR2 SMNVEV (reference sequence). The chain's CDR3 is CASSLGGATGELFF. CDR3 DNA: TGTGCCAGCAGTTTAGGGGGGGCGACCGGGGAGCTGTTTTTT.

V is TRBV6-2 or TRBV6-3 and J is TRBJ2-1, with 13 positions matching TRBD2. Germline CDR1 reads MNHEY; CDR2 reads SVGEGT. V shed 5 bases and J 6 bases; nucleotides not matched to a gene: 7. This CDR3 spans 16 amino acids. DNA of the CDR3: TGTGCCAGCAGTGCGTTGAGGACTAGCGGGAGCAATGAGCAGTTCTTC. Translated: CASSALRTSGSNEQFF.

The chain is built from TRBV4-3 and TRBJ2-7; D perhaps matches TRBD2 (6 bases). The V end lost 5 bases, the J end lost 3 bases, and 14 bases lay between the germline ends. CDR1 is LGHNA, CDR2 YSLEER, per germline. CDR3 length: 14 amino acids. CDR3 DNA: TGCGCCAGCAGCGGCGGGACTGAAGACTACGAGCAGTACGTC. Translated, it gives CASSGGTEDYEQYV.

The genes are TRBV12-3 or TRBV12-4 and TRBJ1-2, with a tentative D call TRBD1 (6 bases). The CDR3 is 13 residues long. V lost 6 bases and J 2 bases, leaving 10 bases between the germline ends. The CDR3 spells CASSSTGNYGYTF. The CDR3 DNA is TGTGCCAGCAGCTCGACAGGAAACTATGGCTACACCTTC.

This clone showed up just a few times. The CDR3, as DNA: TGTGCCAGCAGCTTAGGAGGCGGGAGAGGGTCCGAGCAGTACGTC. It is translated as CASSLGGGRGSEQYV. The chain links TRBV7-8 to TRBJ2-7; the match to TRBD2 covers 7 bases. Germline V CDR1 and CDR2: SGHVS, FQNEAQ. The CDR3 is 15 residues long. V shed 1 base, J shed 6 bases, and the junction held 9 bases outside the gene matches.

The DNA of the CDR3 is TGTGCCAGCACCAACACAGATACGCAGTATTTT. Residues: CASTNTDTQYF. The chain is built from TRBV12-3 or TRBV12-4 and TRBJ2-3; D unclear. V dropped 7 bases and J dropped 2 bases, with 4 bases sitting between them. The CDR3 runs 11 residues.